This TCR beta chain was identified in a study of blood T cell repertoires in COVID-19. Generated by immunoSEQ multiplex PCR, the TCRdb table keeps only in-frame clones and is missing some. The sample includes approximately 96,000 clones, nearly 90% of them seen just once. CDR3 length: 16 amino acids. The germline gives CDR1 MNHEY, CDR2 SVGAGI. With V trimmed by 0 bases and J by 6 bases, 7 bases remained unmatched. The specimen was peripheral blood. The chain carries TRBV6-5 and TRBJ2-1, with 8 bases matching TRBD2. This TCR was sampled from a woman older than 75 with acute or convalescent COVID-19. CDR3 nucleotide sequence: TGTGCCAGCAGTTACTCGGGGATAGCGGGATTCAATGAGCAGTTCTTC. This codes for CASSYSGIAGFNEQFF.